This T cell receptor beta chain was identified during a study of T cells in Graves' hyperthyroidism and ophthalmopathy. Study background: Peripheral blood collection took place at initial diagnosis, before any treatment. General study results and limits: Most thyroid clonotypes expanded above 0.001 were also detected in blood.

TCR beta CDR3 regions were amplified from RNA transcripts. First-round RT-PCR with HTBI primers amplified the TCR CDR3 region. TCRdb passed the multiplex PCR reads through MiXCR, listing each CDR3 protein once. The table includes 300,000 to 400,000 distinct CDR3 sequences, approximately 17% detected once. For ophthalmopathy patients, the Clinical Activity Score was at least 3 and the NOSPECS grade at least 4; duration was under 3 months. Patients with uncontrolled infections, other autoimmune diseases, pregnancy or lactation were excluded. There are a few counts of this clonotype. Antigen: not known. The V gene end was trimmed by 0 bases and the J gene end by 4 bases; junction bases not matched to a gene: 8. The CDR3 extends over 17 amino acids. Germline V gene lookup returns CDR1 MNHEY and CDR2 SVGEGT.

This sequence was found in a man younger than 35 with Graves' ophthalmopathy. The source material was blood. V gene TRBV6-2 or TRBV6-3 combines with J gene TRBJ1-4; TRBD1 agrees at 7 bases. DNA of the CDR3: TGTGCCAGCAGTTACTCTCAACCGGGACAGCATAATGAAAAACTGTTTTTT. This codes for CASSYSQPGQHNEKLFF.